The clone carrying this TCR beta chain has ten or more counts. This entry comes from a study of regulatory T cells in long-lasting Graves disease. Researchers made TCR beta libraries by using iRepertoire HTBI primers and running Arm-PCR on CDR3 regions. Via MiXCR, TCRdb re-called the multiplex PCR reads, giving one row per CDR3 protein. Here the sample spans hundreds of thousands of distinct CDR3 sequences, around 12% being singletons. J gave up 2 bases and V 4 bases, and 8 bases lay outside the gene matches. The CDR3 spans 17 residues. The germline V gene encodes CDR1 KGHDR and CDR2 SFDVKD. As to time point: newly diagnosed GD, antithyroid drugs for less than 3 months. RNA extracted from PBMCs served as the sequencing template. The same specimen was also included in a second study, on T cells in Graves' hyperthyroidism and ophthalmopathy. From that paper: Most thyroid-expanded clonotypes above 0.001 were also found in blood. Ophthalmopathy was told apart from stable hyperthyroidism by a 13 V-J model.

The clonotype comes from a woman aged 25 to 39 with Graves disease. V usage is TRBV24-1 and J usage is TRBJ2-1; 9 bases fit TRBD1. Sequences were derived from peripheral blood mononuclear cells (PBMCs), sampled at new diagnosis, from a patient treated with antithyroid drugs. CDR3 amino acids: CATSDFYGTGTYNEQFF. For the CDR3, the DNA is TGTGCCACCAGTGACTTTTACGGGACAGGGACCTACAATGAGCAGTTCTTC.